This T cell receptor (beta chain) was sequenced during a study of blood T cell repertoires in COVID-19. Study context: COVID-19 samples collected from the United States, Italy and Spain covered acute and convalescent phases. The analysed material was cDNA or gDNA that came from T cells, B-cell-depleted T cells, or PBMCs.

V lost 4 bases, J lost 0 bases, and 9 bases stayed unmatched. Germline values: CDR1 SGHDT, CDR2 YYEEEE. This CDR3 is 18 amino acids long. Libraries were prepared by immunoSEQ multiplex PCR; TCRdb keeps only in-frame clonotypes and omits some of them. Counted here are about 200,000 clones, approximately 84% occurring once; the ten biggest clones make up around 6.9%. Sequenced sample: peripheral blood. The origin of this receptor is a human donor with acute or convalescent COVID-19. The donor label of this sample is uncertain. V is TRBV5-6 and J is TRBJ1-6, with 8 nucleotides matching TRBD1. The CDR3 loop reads CASSDFRDRSSYNSPLHF. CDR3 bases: TGTGCCAGCAGCGATTTTCGGGACAGGAGCTCCTATAATTCACCCCTCCACTTT. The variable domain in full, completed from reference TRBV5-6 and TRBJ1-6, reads DAGVTQSPTHLIKTRGQQVTLRCSPKSGHDTVSWYQQALGQGPQFIFQYYEEEERQRGNFPDRFSGHQFPNYSSELNVNALLLGDSALYLCASSDFRDRSSYNSPLHFGNGTRLTVT.